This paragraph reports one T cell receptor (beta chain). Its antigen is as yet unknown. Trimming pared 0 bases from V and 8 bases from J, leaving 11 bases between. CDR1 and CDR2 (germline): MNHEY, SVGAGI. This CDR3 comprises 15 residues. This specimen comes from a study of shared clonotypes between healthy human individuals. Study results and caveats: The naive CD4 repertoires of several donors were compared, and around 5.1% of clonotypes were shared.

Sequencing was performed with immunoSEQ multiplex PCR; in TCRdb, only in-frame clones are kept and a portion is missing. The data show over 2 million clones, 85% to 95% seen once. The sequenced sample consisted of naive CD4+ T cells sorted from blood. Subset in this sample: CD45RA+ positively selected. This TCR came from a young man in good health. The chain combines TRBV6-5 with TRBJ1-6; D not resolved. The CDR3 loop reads CASSYSGDGYSPLHF. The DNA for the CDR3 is TGTGCCAGCAGTTACTCGGGCGACGGGTATTCACCCCTCCACTTT.